The 25 T cell receptor beta chains reported below all come from one sample, sequenced in a study of cytomegalovirus exposure and HLA in healthy donors. Researchers ran the PCR with 60 Vbeta and 13 Jbeta primers. Produced via immunoSEQ multiplex PCR; TCRdb's table is partial and in-frame only. The table shows fewer than 120,000 clones, with roughly 86% occurring only once. Material: PBMCs. All receptors come from a man aged 40-49 years in good health and CMV-seronegative.

This rearrangement joins TRBV29-1 to TRBJ1-5; a possible D gene is TRBD1 (5 bases). CDR1 and CDR2 from the germline V gene are SQVTM and ANQGSEA. V gave up 4 bases and J gave up 2 bases, with 15 bases separating them. The CDR3 is 15 residues long. CDR3 sequence reads: CSVAGDPDGNQPQHF. The CDR3 DNA reads as TGCAGCGTTGCGGGGGACCCCGACGGCAATCAGCCCCAGCATTTT.

This clone was counted once. This sequence joins TRBV6-1 and TRBJ2-1; TRBD1 is a possible D gene (5 bases). The V and J ends lost 3 bases and 4 bases respectively, with 13 bases between them. This CDR3 contains 15 residues. From germline, CDR1 is MNHNS and CDR2 SASEGT. The CDR3 reads CASSESSSGYNEQFF. The CDR3 nucleotides read TGTGCCAGCAGTGAGTCGAGTTCAGGGTACAATGAGCAGTTCTTC.

This chain connects TRBV6-5 to TRBJ2-3, with 10 bases matching TRBD2. Looked up from germline, CDR1 is MNHEY and CDR2 is SVGAGI. The CDR3 contains 15 residues. The ends lost 6 bases at V and 2 bases at J; junction bases unmatched: 5. CDR3 region: CASRLSGGTTDTQYF. For the CDR3, the DNA is TGTGCCAGCAGGCTTAGCGGGGGGACCACAGATACGCAGTATTTT.

The CDR3 DNA is TGTGCCAGCTCACCGGGGGACAGGGGTTCAGGAGAGACCCAGTACTTC. Translated: CASSPGDRGSGETQYF. The chain employs TRBV18 and TRBJ2-5; 10 positions match TRBD1. Germline CDR1 KGHSH, CDR2 LQKENI. The CDR3 length is 16 residues. V gave up 3 bases and J gave up 4 bases; unmatched junction bases: 8.

The rearrangement links TRBV28 to TRBJ2-7, with 7 bases that match TRBD2. The CDR3 is 18 amino acids. J lost 0 bases, V lost 7 bases, and 18 bases had no gene match. Germline CDR1 is MDHEN and CDR2 is SYDVKM. The CDR3 loop reads CASNAPRSPSGYSYEQYF. In DNA, the CDR3 is TGTGCCAGCAACGCGCCCCGCAGTCCTAGCGGCTACTCCTACGAGCAGTACTTC.

The CDR3 spells CASSPDRIQETQYF. The CDR3 DNA sequence: TGTGCCAGCTCACCGGACAGAATCCAAGAGACCCAGTACTTC. The chain links TRBV18 to TRBJ2-5; D might be TRBD1 (6 bases). Germline V gene sequence: CDR1 KGHSH, CDR2 LQKENI. Trimming took 3 bases from V and 1 from J, leaving 9 bases between them. CDR3 length: 14 residues.

The gene calls are TRBV7-9 and TRBJ2-2; 7 nucleotides align to TRBD2. V was pared by 1 base and J by 8 bases, with 7 bases of the junction left unmatched. The germline V gene has CDR1 SEHNR and CDR2 FQNEAQ (reference sequence). The CDR3 has 15 residues. CDR3 nucleotides: TGTGCCAGCAGCTTAGACGGCGGGGGTCTAGGGGAGCTGTTTTTT. As protein: CASSLDGGGLGELFF.

For the CDR3, the DNA is TGTGCCAGCAGTTTGAGTGGACAGAGTTCACCCCTCCACTTT. It yields the protein CASSLSGQSSPLHF. The chain recombines TRBV28 with TRBJ1-6, with a tentative D call TRBD1 (6 bases). In germline, CDR1 is MDHEN, CDR2 SYDVKM. This CDR3 contains 14 residues. V gave up 3 bases and J gave up 9 bases, with 12 bases separating them.

The rearrangement joins TRBV6-1 to TRBJ2-2; 8 nucleotides line up with TRBD1. Germline trimming cut 4 bases from V and 7 bases from J; bases unmatched to any gene: 14. Germline CDR1 is MNHNS and CDR2 is SASEGT. The CDR3 consists of 17 residues. The CDR3 spells CASSVAAGGGKGGELFF. The DNA for the CDR3 is TGTGCCAGCAGTGTCGCGGCAGGGGGCGGCAAGGGCGGGGAGCTGTTTTTT.

The chain joins TRBV29-1 to TRBJ2-1; no definite D call. The CDR3 is 11 amino acids. V was pared by 0 bases and J by 8 bases, with 5 bases between. The germline V gene encodes CDR1 SQVTM and CDR2 ANQGSEA. The CDR3 loop is CSVEDRDEQFF. Written as DNA, the CDR3 is TGCAGCGTTGAAGATCGAGATGAGCAGTTCTTC.

The chain is built from TRBV6-1 and TRBJ2-4, with TRBD2 identical over 7 bases. This CDR3 comprises 15 residues. Unmatched junction bases numbered 3, after V lost 2 bases and J lost 2 bases. Germline values: CDR1 MNHNS, CDR2 SASEGT. CDR3 in DNA: TGTGCCAGCAGTGAAACGGGGGGACCCAAAAACATTCAGTACTTC. Residues: CASSETGGPKNIQYF.

This clone occurred a few times. The chain is built from TRBV28 and TRBJ1-6, with TRBD1 identical over 7 bases. Unmatched junction bases numbered 4, after V lost 6 bases and J lost 5 bases. CDR3 length: 14 residues. The germline gives CDR1 MDHEN, CDR2 SYDVKM. CDR3 DNA: TGTGCCAGCAGCTCCGGGACAGATAATTCACCCCTCCACTTT. Protein: CASSSGTDNSPLHF.

The DNA of the CDR3 is TGTGCCAGCAGCGTAGGTGGCGGTGAAGCTTTCTTT. Translating it yields CASSVGGGEAFF. This chain uses TRBV9 with TRBJ1-1; D unresolved. CDR1 and CDR2 (germline): SGDLS, YYNGEE. The CDR3 has 12 amino acids. Trimming removed 0 bases from V and 7 bases from J, with 7 bases in between.

DNA of the CDR3: TGTGCCAGCAGCTTATCGACAGGCGCGATGAACACTGAAGCTTTCTTT. Translating gives CASSLSTGAMNTEAFF. The chain links TRBV7-2 to TRBJ1-1, with a tentative D call TRBD1 (6 bases). V was cut by 2 bases and J by 0 bases, with 13 bases left in between. The germline gives CDR1 SGHTA, CDR2 FQGNSA. This CDR3 is built from 16 residues.

V is TRBV6-5 and J is TRBJ1-2; maybe TRBD1 (5 bases). The V and J ends lost 5 bases and 7 bases respectively, with 11 bases between them. CDR1 is MNHEY, CDR2 SVGAGI, per germline. The CDR3 has 12 residues. Here the CDR3 DNA reads TGTGCCAGCAGTCCAGGGTTTACTGGCTACACCTTC. Amino acids: CASSPGFTGYTF.

The CDR3 region is CASSEGAFSGGYTF. In DNA, the CDR3 is TGTGCCAGCAGCGAGGGGGCTTTTAGCGGTGGCTACACCTTC. The chain joins TRBV6-6 to TRBJ1-2, with TRBD1 identical over 7 bases. CDR1 and CDR2 (germline): MNHNY, SVGAGI (reference sequence). This CDR3 is built from 14 residues. Trimming removed 6 bases from V and 7 bases from J; junction bases left unmatched: 11.

About this clone: Its ends do not fully match the called genes, so a read error is possible. This sequence joins TRBV27 and TRBJ2-7; 7 bases are a match to TRBD2. Looked up from germline, CDR1 is MNHEY and CDR2 is SMNVEV (reference sequence). The CDR3 extends over 14 amino acids. The CDR3 DNA reads as TGCGCCAGCAGTTTAAGCGGGATTCCCTACGAGCAGTACTTC. The encoded protein is CASSLSGIPYEQYF.

The rearrangement uses TRBV9 and TRBJ2-3, with 8 bases matching TRBD2. CDR3 size: 17 residues. Germline values: CDR1 SGDLS, CDR2 YYNGEE. Trimming at V came to 3 bases and at J to 2 bases, leaving 11 bases not matched to a gene. Here the CDR3 reads CASSAMGGRGATDTQYF. CDR3 DNA: TGTGCCAGCAGCGCGATGGGTGGGCGGGGGGCCACAGATACGCAGTATTTT. The full variable domain, in which reference TRBV9 and TRBJ2-3 provide the parts outside the CDR3, is DSGVTQTPKHLITATGQRVTLRCSPRSGDLSVYWYQQSLDQGLQFLIQYYNGEERAKGNILERFSAQQFPDLHSELNLSSLELGDSALYFCASSAMGGRGATDTQYFGPGTRLTVL.

This clone has a handful of counts. This chain uses TRBV28 with TRBJ1-5; possibly TRBD1 for D (5 bases). Deletions cut 5 bases from V and 12 bases from J, with 14 bases between. There are 12 residues in the CDR3. Germline-derived CDR1 and CDR2 are MDHEN and SYDVKM. For the CDR3, the DNA is TGTGCCAGCAGTCTCAGGGCTCGGCTCCAGCATTTT. Amino acids: CASSLRARLQHF.

This chain joins TRBV29-1 and TRBJ2-5; 9 bases fit TRBD1. This CDR3 is 15 amino acids long. The V gene end was trimmed by 5 bases and the J gene end by 4 bases; junction bases not matched to a gene: 11. Per germline, CDR1 SQVTM and CDR2 ANQGSEA. The CDR3 bases are TGCAGCGTTCACCAGACAGGGGGTCTGGGAGAGACCCAGTACTTC. Translated: CSVHQTGGLGETQYF.

V usage is TRBV9 and J usage is TRBJ2-5, with TRBD2 matching 9 bases. V dropped 5 bases and J dropped 5; count of bases not matched to a gene: 4. Germline assignment: CDR1 SGDLS and CDR2 YYNGEE. The CDR3 has 13 amino acids. CDR3 coding DNA: TGTGCCAGCAGTGCGGGGGGGATCGAGACCCAGTACTTC. The encoded protein is CASSAGGIETQYF.

The V and J genes are TRBV4-3 and TRBJ2-1; the D gene is possibly TRBD1 (6 bases). Germline values: CDR1 LGHNA, CDR2 YSLEER. This CDR3 is 12 amino acids long. V lost 5 bases and J lost 13, with 15 bases in between. DNA of the CDR3: TGCGCCAGCAGCGTCTTTGGGACACCACAGTTCTTC. Its protein is CASSVFGTPQFF.

The chain links TRBV5-4 to TRBJ2-1; 15 nucleotides match TRBD2. The germline V gene encodes CDR1 SGHNT and CDR2 YYREEE (reference sequence). Losses at the gene ends were 2 bases for V and 6 bases for J; bases not matched to a gene: 3. The CDR3 runs 16 residues. The CDR3 nucleotides are TGTGCCAGCAGCTTCCGGACTAGCGGGGGGGCCAATGAGCAGTTCTTC. As protein: CASSFRTSGGANEQFF. Combining the CDR3 with reference TRBV5-4 and TRBJ2-1 gives the whole variable domain ETGVTQSPTHLIKTRGQQVTLRCSSQSGHNTVSWYQQALGQGPQFIFQYYREEENGRGNFPPRFSGLQFPNYSSELNVNALELDDSALYLCASSFRTSGGANEQFFGPGTRLTVL.

The V call is TRBV6-5, the J call TRBJ2-3; maybe TRBD1 (6 bases). The CDR3 has 15 amino acids. Germline V lookup: CDR1 MNHEY, CDR2 SVGAGI. V was clipped by 2 bases and J by 4 bases, with 13 bases between them. The CDR3 DNA reads TGTGCCAGCAGTTACAGGGGGATATATGCAGATACGCAGTATTTT. This translates into CASSYRGIYADTQYF.

The chain employs TRBV18 and TRBJ1-2, with D perhaps matching TRBD1 (6 bases). There are 15 residues in the CDR3. Germline V gene sequence: CDR1 KGHSH, CDR2 LQKENI. Trimming took off 2 bases at V and 3 bases at J, with 13 bases between the two ends. The CDR3 loop reads CASSPEQGRDYGYTF. DNA for the CDR3: TGTGCCAGCTCACCAGAACAGGGTAGGGACTATGGCTACACCTTC.